Sequencing of this T cell receptor beta chain was carried out in a study of radiotherapy plus CTLA-4 blockade in lung cancer. The study's findings and limits: The study found tumor-derived TCR clones expanded in blood after radiotherapy plus ipilimumab.

The study treated chemo-refractory metastatic non-small-cell lung cancer patients with focal radiation plus ipilimumab CTLA-4 blockade. The junction had 2 bases not matched to a gene; V was cut back by 5 bases and J by 1 base. Germline values: CDR1 SGHVS, CDR2 FNYEAQ. The CDR3 spans 14 residues. Some clones are missing from TCRdb's copy, which holds only in-frame ones; the method was immunoSEQ multiplex PCR. The sample holds some 2,600 clones; around 77% are singletons and the top ten take less than 20%. As for this clone: Antigen specificity is unknown.

Sequencing was performed on tumor tissue, taken from a patient treated with radiotherapy plus ipilimumab. The V and J genes are TRBV7-6 and TRBJ1-5, with 7 nucleotides matching TRBD1. The clonotype originates from a human donor with non-small cell lung cancer that progressed on radiotherapy plus ipilimumab. The CDR3 spells CASSPQGSNQPQHF. CDR3 bases: TGTGCCAGCAGCCCACAGGGGAGCAATCAGCCCCAGCATTTT.